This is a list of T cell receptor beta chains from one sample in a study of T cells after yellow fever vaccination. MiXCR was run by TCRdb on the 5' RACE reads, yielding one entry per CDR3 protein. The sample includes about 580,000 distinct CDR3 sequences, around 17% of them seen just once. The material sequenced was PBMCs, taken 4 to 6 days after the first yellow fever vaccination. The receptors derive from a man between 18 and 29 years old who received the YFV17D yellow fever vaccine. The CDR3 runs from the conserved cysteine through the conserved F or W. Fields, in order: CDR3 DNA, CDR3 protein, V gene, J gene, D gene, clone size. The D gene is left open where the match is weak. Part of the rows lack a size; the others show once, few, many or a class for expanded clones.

DNA: TGTGCCTGCACACTTACAGGGTCTGGGGCCAACGTCCTGACTTTC
CDR3: CACTLTGSGANVLTF
V: TRBV3-1
J: TRBJ2-6
D: -
size: -

DNA: TGCAGTGCCAGGGGGGGCAATACGCAGTATTTT
CDR3: CSARGGNTQYF
V: TRBV20-1
J: TRBJ2-3
D: -
size: -

DNA: TGTGCCAGCAGCTGGAGGGCGGCTAGCAATCAGCCCCAGCATTTT
CDR3: CASSWRAASNQPQHF
V: TRBV5-8
J: TRBJ1-5
D: -
size: -

DNA: TGTGCCAGCAGCCGGGTGAACACTGAAGCTTTCTTT
CDR3: CASSRVNTEAFF
V: TRBV5-5
J: TRBJ1-1
D: -
size: many

DNA: TGTGCCAGCAGCTTAGAAGGGGCGAACTCTGCAACTAATGAAAAACTGTTTTTT
CDR3: CASSLEGANSATNEKLFF
V: TRBV7-6
J: TRBJ1-4
D: -
size: few

DNA: TGTGCCAGCAGTCCGAAGTGGGATGAGCAGTTCTTC
CDR3: CASSPKWDEQFF
V: TRBV28
J: TRBJ2-1
D: -
size: few

DNA: TGTGCCAGCAGCTTAGCCCCCACGGGGGGGGGGGAAGATACGCAGTATTTT
CDR3: CASSLAPTGGGEDTQYF
V: TRBV11-2
J: TRBJ2-3
D: TRBD2
size: few

DNA: TGTGCCAGCAGTTTAGCATGGGGCCGGGACGCTGAAGCTTTCTTT
CDR3: CASSLAWGRDAEAFF
V: TRBV12-3/TRBV12-4
J: TRBJ1-1
D: -
size: few

DNA: TGTGCCAGCAGCTTAGGTGGCTCAGCCTATGAAAAACTGTTTTTT
CDR3: CASSLGGSAYEKLFF
V: TRBV7-2
J: TRBJ1-4
D: -
size: few

DNA: TGCAGTGCGGGGACAGGGGGAGCCTACGAGCAGTACTTC
CDR3: CSAGTGGAYEQYF
V: TRBV20-1
J: TRBJ2-7
D: TRBD1
size: -

DNA: TGCGCCAGCAGCCTGTCAGGCCAGGGGAATGAAAAACTGTTTTTT
CDR3: CASSLSGQGNEKLFF
V: TRBV4-1
J: TRBJ1-4
D: -
size: -

DNA: TGTGCCAGCAGTATCTGGACTAGCGGGGGTGAGCAGTTCTTC
CDR3: CASSIWTSGGEQFF
V: TRBV25-1
J: TRBJ2-1
D: TRBD2
size: few

DNA: TGCAGCGTCGGACAGAACACTGAAGCTTTCTTT
CDR3: CSVGQNTEAFF
V: TRBV29-1
J: TRBJ1-1
D: -
size: many

DNA: TGTGCCAGCAGTCCCTGGGGGGTCCCCACTGAAGCTTTCTTT
CDR3: CASSPWGVPTEAFF
V: TRBV12-3/TRBV12-4
J: TRBJ1-1
D: -
size: many

DNA: TGTGCCAGCAGTTTTGCTAGCGGACCCGAGCAGTATTTT
CDR3: CASSFASGPEQYF
V: TRBV27
J: TRBJ2-3
D: TRBD2
size: -

DNA: TGTGCCAGCAGCGTAAGCCCCACGTATTGGGCACAAGAGACCCAGTACTTC
CDR3: CASSVSPTYWAQETQYF
V: TRBV9
J: TRBJ2-5
D: -
size: few

DNA: TGTGCCATCTGCACCGGACTAGCGGGGGAAGAGACCCAGTACTTC
CDR3: CAICTGLAGEETQYF
V: TRBV10-3
J: TRBJ2-5
D: TRBD2
size: -

DNA: TGTGCCAGCAACCACAGGGAGAACACTGAAGCTTTCTTT
CDR3: CASNHRENTEAFF
V: TRBV12-3/TRBV12-4
J: TRBJ1-1
D: -
size: few

DNA: TGTGCCAGCAGATCGGGGACACCTAACACTGAAGCTTTCTTT
CDR3: CASRSGTPNTEAFF
V: TRBV7-4
J: TRBJ1-1
D: -
size: few

DNA: TGTGCCAGCAGTTACTACAGAAGGAGAGATACGCAGTATTTT
CDR3: CASSYYRRRDTQYF
V: TRBV6-5
J: TRBJ2-3
D: -
size: -

DNA: TGTGCCAGCACCGGAGGAAGAGGGGCTAGCAATGAGCAGTTCTTC
CDR3: CASTGGRGASNEQFF
V: TRBV2
J: TRBJ2-1
D: -
size: few

DNA: TGTGCCAGCTCACCGGAGGGACTAGCGGGGGTCGGAGAGACCCAGTACTTC
CDR3: CASSPEGLAGVGETQYF
V: TRBV18
J: TRBJ2-5
D: TRBD2
size: few

DNA: TGTGCCAGCAGCCCCCACCCAGGGGTTGGAAGCAATCAGCCCCAGCATTTT
CDR3: CASSPHPGVGSNQPQHF
V: TRBV7-6
J: TRBJ1-5
D: -
size: few

DNA: TGTGCCAGCAGTTTGGGACACGCCACAGATACGCAGTATTTT
CDR3: CASSLGHATDTQYF
V: TRBV12-3/TRBV12-4
J: TRBJ2-3
D: -
size: few

DNA: TGTGCCAGCAGCCATGCCTTGGGACCGACGAGCTCCTACGAGCAGTACTTC
CDR3: CASSHALGPTSSYEQYF
V: TRBV6-1
J: TRBJ2-7
D: -
size: few

DNA: TGTGCCAGCAGCTTAGCCCATCTCGTATTGGTTGGCGATGAGCAGTTCTTC
CDR3: CASSLAHLVLVGDEQFF
V: TRBV7-8
J: TRBJ2-1
D: -
size: -

DNA: TGTGCCAGCAGCTTTAGCGGGGGGTACACAGATACGCAGTATTTT
CDR3: CASSFSGGYTDTQYF
V: TRBV7-2
J: TRBJ2-3
D: TRBD2
size: few

DNA: TGTGCCAGCAGTCTCGGGACAGGATTTAGCTATGAGCAGTTCTTC
CDR3: CASSLGTGFSYEQFF
V: TRBV6-1
J: TRBJ2-1
D: TRBD1
size: -

DNA: TGTGCCAGCAGCTTTAACGGTTACACAGATACGCAGTATTTT
CDR3: CASSFNGYTDTQYF
V: TRBV7-3
J: TRBJ2-3
D: -
size: few